This TCR beta chain was profiled in a study of T cell repertoires in cytomegalovirus infection. TCRdb re-analysed the reads in MiXCR, keeping a single row per CDR3 protein. The data contain a few hundred thousand distinct CDR3 sequences, under 55% of them singletons. The sample holds a few counts of this clonotype. As yet, its antigen is unknown. This TCR was sampled from a human donor in good health (CMV status not recorded). Some clones in this sample may be carry-over from other donors' samples. Sequenced here: cultured PBMCs, sampled from culture after CMV antigen stimulation.

CDR3 in amino acids: CASSPWTGDNEQFF. DNA for the CDR3: TGTGCCAGCAGCCCCTGGACAGGGGACAATGAGCAGTTCTTC. V gene TRBV7-2 combines with J gene TRBJ2-1, with 9 bases fitting TRBD1. V shed 5 bases, J shed 5 bases, and the junction held 4 bases outside the gene matches. The CDR3 length is 14 residues. In germline, CDR1 is SGHTA, CDR2 FQGNSA. The variable domain in full, completed from reference TRBV7-2 and TRBJ2-1, reads GAGVSQSPSNKVTEKGKDVELRCDPISGHTALYWYRQSLGQGLEFLIYFQGNSAPDKSGLPSDRFSAERTGGSVSTLTIQRTQQEDSAVYLCASSPWTGDNEQFFGPGTRLTVL.